One sample yielded the 23 T cell receptor beta chains listed below, sequenced in a study of OX40 agonist ivuxolimab in advanced cancers. TCRdb's copy holds only in-frame clones and misses some; the assay was immunoSEQ multiplex PCR. Found here are tens of thousands of clones, 80% to 90% of them singletons; the top ten hold approximately 0.69%. The sample in question was CD4+ or CD8+ T cells sorted from blood, obtained in a trial of the OX40 agonist ivuxolimab. These receptors came from an adult with an advanced solid tumor such as melanoma, head and neck, liver or kidney cancer.

The chain carries TRBV6-6 and TRBJ2-5; 9 bases fit TRBD1. The CDR3 sequence is 15 residues long. The J segment lost 5 bases and the V segment lost 4 bases, leaving 8 bases of the junction unmatched. Germline V lookup: CDR1 MNHNY, CDR2 SVGAGI (reference sequence). CDR3 DNA: TGTGCCAGCAGTTTCGGGACAGGGATTACTGAGACCCAGTACTTC. Its translation: CASSFGTGITETQYF.

The rearrangement joins TRBV6-1 to TRBJ2-5; 8 nucleotides agree with TRBD1. Germline assignment: CDR1 MNHNS and CDR2 SASEGT. V gave up 3 bases and J gave up 4 bases; unmatched junction bases: 10. This CDR3 contains 16 residues. The CDR3 region has the DNA TGTGCCAGCAGTGATGGAGGAACAGGGGGTGTAGAGACCCAGTACTTC. Its protein is CASSDGGTGGVETQYF.

V usage is TRBV11-2 and J usage is TRBJ2-3; 8 nucleotides align to TRBD2. The germline CDR1 and CDR2 sequences are SGHAT and FQNNGV. The CDR3 spans 14 residues. V lost 8 bases and J lost 5; bases outside the gene matches: 9. The chain's CDR3 is CASAVEAGVDTQYF. DNA for the CDR3: TGTGCCAGCGCCGTTGAAGCGGGGGTAGATACGCAGTATTTT.

This rearrangement joins TRBV19 to TRBJ2-5; 13 bases fit TRBD2. CDR3 size: 19 residues. The V and J ends lost 6 bases and 0 bases, in that order; junction bases with no gene match: 13. In germline, CDR1 is LNHDA, CDR2 SQIVND (reference sequence). CDR3 region: CASRRGTSGEIGYQETQYF. The CDR3, as DNA: TGTGCCAGTAGGAGGGGGACTAGCGGGGAAATAGGGTACCAAGAGACCCAGTACTTC.

This chain links TRBV27 with TRBJ2-3; 9 bases fit TRBD2. This CDR3 spans 15 amino acids. V shed 1 base, J shed 4 bases, and the junction held 3 bases outside the gene matches. Germline V CDR1 and CDR2: MNHEY, SMNVEV (reference sequence). CDR3 in DNA: TGTGCCAGCAGTTTATGGCGGGGGGGCCCAGATACGCAGTATTTT. Encoded protein: CASSLWRGGPDTQYF.

The rearrangement uses TRBV5-4 and TRBJ1-2; D gene unclear. Germline V gene data show CDR1 as SGHNT and CDR2 as YYREEE (reference sequence). The V end was cut by 3 bases, the J end by 6 bases, with 30 bases between. The length of the CDR3 is 19 residues. CDR3 sequence (DNA): TGTGCCAGCAGCTCCAAATCAGGTGTGGGTGGGGTTGGTAGGAATGGCTACACCTTC. This codes for CASSSKSGVGGVGRNGYTF.

The rearrangement joins TRBV14 to TRBJ1-2; 8 bases fit TRBD1. The CDR3 extends over 17 amino acids. V lost 0 bases, J lost 6 bases, and 12 bases stayed unmatched. Germline V gene sequence: CDR1 SGHDN, CDR2 FVKESK. CDR3 loop: CASSQDPYGQGKNGYTF. CDR3 bases: TGTGCCAGCAGCCAAGATCCCTACGGACAGGGCAAGAATGGCTACACCTTC.

V and J are TRBV7-7 and TRBJ2-5, with 14 bases identical to TRBD2. Germline values: CDR1 SSHAT, CDR2 FNYEAQ (reference sequence). The V and J ends lost 8 bases and 1 base, in that order; junction bases with no gene match: 3. The length of the CDR3 is 15 residues. CDR3 in DNA: TGTGCCAGCCAGGGACTAGCGGGGGCCCAAGAGACCCAGTACTTC. Amino acid sequence: CASQGLAGAQETQYF.

Only a few counts were recorded for this clone. Other nucleotide sequences from this sample produce the same CDR3. The V and J genes are TRBV12-5 and TRBJ1-3; a possible D gene is TRBD1 (5 bases). Per the germline V gene, CDR1 is LGHNT and CDR2 is FRNRAP. V lost 2 bases and J lost 0, with 23 bases in between. The CDR3 loop spans 20 amino acids. CDR3 sequence reads: CASGLFLSGLTSSSGNTIYF. Written as DNA, the CDR3 is TGTGCTAGTGGTTTGTTTTTATCAGGGTTGACTTCCAGCTCTGGAAACACCATATATTTT.

This clone was seen a single time. The V and J genes are TRBV7-8 and TRBJ2-7; 8 nucleotides agree with TRBD1. J lost 4 bases, V lost 5 bases, and 7 bases had no gene match. In germline, CDR1 is SGHVS, CDR2 FQNEAQ. This CDR3 has 14 amino acids. In DNA, the CDR3 is TGTGCCAGCAGCCGTACAGGGGGAGTTTACGAGCAGTACTTC. Amino acid sequence: CASSRTGGVYEQYF.

Here the CDR3 DNA reads TGTGCCAGTTCAGGGGGCGTGGGCACTGAAGCTTTCTTT. It encodes CASSGGVGTEAFF. The chain couples TRBV6-4 to TRBJ1-1; 8 bases agree with TRBD1. Per the germline V gene, CDR1 is MRHNA and CDR2 is SNTAGT. The V segment lost 9 bases and the J segment 4 bases; nucleotides outside the gene matches: 7. CDR3 size: 13 residues.

The V gene is TRBV6-1, the J gene TRBJ1-1; TRBD1 matches at 8 bases. CDR1 is MNHNS, CDR2 SASEGT, per germline. Trimming cost V 4 bases and J 0 bases; bases outside gene matches: 10. The CDR3 is 17 amino acids. The CDR3 protein is CASSALAGGLMNTEAFF. CDR3 DNA sequence: TGTGCCAGCAGTGCCCTGGCAGGGGGCCTAATGAACACTGAAGCTTTCTTT.

The V gene is TRBV14, the J gene TRBJ1-2; tentatively, D is TRBD1 (5 bases). Germline V gives CDR1 SGHDN, CDR2 FVKESK. V was clipped by 1 base and J by 4 bases, with 10 bases between them. The CDR3 sequence is 14 residues long. The DNA for the CDR3 is TGTGCCAGCAGCCAAGTCCAGGGATTCTATGGCTACACCTTC. Residues: CASSQVQGFYGYTF.

This clone occurred once. CDR3 sequence reads: CASSLGEGTVNTEAFF. CDR3 in DNA: TGTGCCAGCAGCTTGGGAGAGGGAACCGTGAACACTGAAGCTTTCTTT. This chain connects TRBV5-4 to TRBJ1-1, with D unresolved. Germline-derived CDR1 and CDR2 are SGHNT and YYREEE (reference sequence). V shed 0 bases and J shed 0 bases, with 12 bases lying between them. The CDR3 covers 16 residues.

This clone has only a few counts. The chain combines TRBV7-8 with TRBJ2-7, with 8 bases that match TRBD1. The ends lost 5 bases at V and 6 bases at J; junction bases unmatched: 6. This CDR3 is 13 amino acids long. From germline, CDR1 is SGHVS and CDR2 FQNEAQ. The CDR3 loop is CASSALTGAEQYF. The CDR3, as DNA: TGTGCCAGCAGCGCGTTGACAGGGGCCGAGCAGTACTTC.

The chain carries TRBV15 and TRBJ1-1, with D tentatively TRBD1 (5 bases). This CDR3 is 16 amino acids long. The V gene's germline CDR1 is LNHNV and CDR2 YYDKDF (reference sequence). With 0 bases removed from V and 5 bases from J, the gap between germline ends came to 16 bases. CDR3 in DNA: TGTGCCACCAGCAGAGATTTGGTTCAGGGAGTGACTGAAGCTTTCTTT. This gives the protein CATSRDLVQGVTEAFF.

The chain has TRBV5-1 and TRBJ2-2, with D maybe TRBD1 (6 bases). The germline gives CDR1 SGHRS, CDR2 YFSETQ. The length of the CDR3 is 16 residues. V was shortened by 3 bases and J by 1 base, with 13 bases between the two germline ends. DNA for the CDR3: TGCGCCAGCAGCTCGTCGGGACACGGGAACACCGGGGAGCTGTTTTTT. It is translated as CASSSSGHGNTGELFF.

J is TRBJ2-7 and V is TRBV2; 7 bases are shared with TRBD2. The CDR3 loop spans 14 amino acids. The V gene's germline CDR1 is SNHLY and CDR2 FYNNEI. Losses at the gene ends were 6 bases for V and 3 bases for J; bases not matched to a gene: 8. The CDR3: CASRAGTTSYEQYF. The CDR3 DNA reads as TGTGCCAGCAGAGCCGGGACTACCAGCTACGAGCAGTACTTC.

This chain joins TRBV19 and TRBJ2-5; D ambiguous. V lost 6 bases to trimming and J lost 2 bases, with 10 bases between them. The CDR3 is 13 amino acids. Germline lookup yields CDR1 LNHDA and CDR2 SQIVND (reference sequence). The DNA of the CDR3 is TGTGCCAGTAGCTCGGGTATACAAGAGACCCAGTACTTC. Amino acid sequence: CASSSGIQETQYF.

The V and J genes are TRBV5-1 and TRBJ2-1; TRBD2 matches 9 bases. This CDR3 region has 15 residues. From germline, CDR1 is SGHRS and CDR2 YFSETQ. V was pared by 0 bases and J by 2 bases, with 0 bases of the junction left unmatched. The CDR3 region has the DNA TGCGCCAGCAGCTTGGTAGCGGGGGCCTACAATGAGCAGTTCTTC. It specifies CASSLVAGAYNEQFF.

This sequence joins TRBV6-1 and TRBJ2-1, with 8 bases fitting TRBD2. This CDR3 is 15 amino acids long. Germline V lookup: CDR1 MNHNS, CDR2 SASEGT. V was clipped by 6 bases and J by 4 bases; unmatched bases: 8. The CDR3 DNA reads as TGTGCCAGCAGCCCTACAGCGGGGGTGTACAATGAGCAGTTCTTC. Translation gives CASSPTAGVYNEQFF.

This chain joins TRBV19 and TRBJ2-1; TRBD2 matches at 11 bases. The CDR3 loop spans 15 amino acids. With V trimmed by 3 bases and J by 5 bases, 3 bases remained unmatched. From germline, CDR1 is LNHDA and CDR2 SQIVND (reference sequence). The CDR3 nucleotides are TGTGCCAGTAGTATGTATAGCGGGGGGGACAATGAGCAGTTCTTC. This sequence encodes CASSMYSGGDNEQFF.

The chain recombines TRBV12-5 with TRBJ1-1; tentative D call: TRBD1 (6 bases). The CDR3 consists of 14 residues. CDR1 LGHNT and CDR2 FRNRAP come from the germline V gene. The ends were cut back, 6 bases at V and 3 bases at J, with 14 bases in the middle. The chain's CDR3 is CASGTGGAHTEAFF. As DNA, the CDR3 is TGTGCTAGTGGGACCGGGGGGGCGCACACTGAAGCTTTCTTT. The entire variable domain, with the rest obtained from reference TRBV12-5 and TRBJ1-1, is as follows: DARVTQTPRHKVTEMGQEVTMRCQPILGHNTVFWYRQTMMQGLELLAYFRNRAPLDDSGMPKDRFSAEMPDATLATLKIQPSEPRDSAVYFCASGTGGAHTEAFFGQGTRLTVV.